The 15 T cell receptor beta chains below come from one sample, sequenced in a study of technical replicates of blood from several donors. Data came from immunoSEQ multiplex PCR; TCRdb stores just in-frame clones and leaves some out. Among around 50,000 clones listed, around 95% were seen once. Material: T cells isolated from PBMCs. The receptors derive from a human donor in good health.

CDR3 DNA sequence: TGTGCCTGGAGTACAGGGGCCCCTTATGGCTACACCTTC. Translated, it gives CAWSTGAPYGYTF. The J gene is TRBJ1-2, the V gene TRBV30, with 7 bases that match TRBD1. The CDR3 runs 13 residues. The J segment lost 5 bases and the V segment lost 2 bases, leaving 5 bases of the junction unmatched. The germline gives CDR1 GTSNPN, CDR2 SVGIG (reference sequence). The whole variable domain, remainder taken from reference TRBV30 and TRBJ1-2, is SQTIHQWPATLVQPVGSPLSLECTVEGTSNPNLYWYRQAAGRGLQLLFYSVGIGQISSEVPQNLSASRPQDRQFILSSKKLLLSDSGFYLCAWSTGAPYGYTFGSGTRLTVV.

The J gene is TRBJ1-2, the V gene TRBV19; 10 bases align to TRBD1. Germline V gene sequence: CDR1 LNHDA, CDR2 SQIVND (reference sequence). This CDR3 has 16 amino acids. Trimming cost V 5 bases and J 0 bases; bases outside gene matches: 6. CDR3 sequence: CASSDPGTGANYGYTF. DNA for the CDR3: TGTGCCAGTAGTGATCCCGGGACAGGGGCTAACTATGGCTACACCTTC.

The rearrangement joins TRBV27 to TRBJ2-2; a weak D match, TRBD2 (5 bases). Germline V gives CDR1 MNHEY, CDR2 SMNVEV (reference sequence). The CDR3 is made up of 16 amino acids. Between the trimmed V and J ends, which lost 2 bases and 4 bases, there was a span of 14 bases. CDR3 sequence (DNA): TGTGCCAGCAGTTTACTAGCCGATACGAGCACCGGGGAGCTGTTTTTT. Its protein product is CASSLLADTSTGELFF.

V is TRBV13 and J is TRBJ2-5; 11 nucleotides align to TRBD2. This CDR3 is 14 amino acids long. Germline loops: CDR1 PRHDT, CDR2 FYEKMQ (reference sequence). After removal of 4 bases from V and 3 bases from J, the junction contained 1 base not matched to a gene. CDR3 in amino acids: CASSSGLAEETQYF. The CDR3 nucleotides are TGTGCCAGCAGCTCGGGACTAGCGGAAGAGACCCAGTACTTC. Full variable domain (remainder filled in from reference TRBV13 and TRBJ2-5): AAGVIQSPRHLIKEKRETATLKCYPIPRHDTVYWYQQGPGQDPQFLISFYEKMQSDKGSIPDRFSAQQFSDYHSELNMSSLELGDSALYFCASSSGLAEETQYFGPGTRLLVL.

The chain couples TRBV2 to TRBJ2-1; 8 bases fit TRBD2. The CDR3 is 14 amino acids. Germline CDR1 and CDR2: SNHLY and FYNNEI. V trimming: 6 bases; J trimming: 5 bases; junction bases outside the gene matches: 6. CDR3 sequence: CASSGRAKNNEQFF. The DNA of the CDR3 is TGTGCCAGCAGCGGGAGGGCCAAGAACAATGAGCAGTTCTTC.

This chain connects TRBV5-4 to TRBJ2-3, with D perhaps matching TRBD2 (6 bases). CDR3 length: 14 residues. Germline V gene data show CDR1 as SGHNT and CDR2 as YYREEE (reference sequence). V lost 4 bases, J lost 2 bases, and 11 bases lay in between. Here the CDR3 DNA reads TGTGCCAGCAGCCTGGGGACTTCCACAGATACGCAGTATTTT. Protein sequence: CASSLGTSTDTQYF. The whole variable domain, filled in from reference TRBV5-4 and TRBJ2-3, reads ETGVTQSPTHLIKTRGQQVTLRCSSQSGHNTVSWYQQALGQGPQFIFQYYREEENGRGNFPPRFSGLQFPNYSSELNVNALELDDSALYLCASSLGTSTDTQYFGPGTRLTVL.

The chain couples TRBV4-3 to TRBJ2-3; the match to TRBD1 covers 7 bases. V lost 0 bases, J lost 1 base, and 4 bases stayed unmatched. Per the germline V gene, CDR1 is LGHNA and CDR2 is YSLEER. The CDR3 length is 16 residues. Here the CDR3 reads CASSQDSGGGTDTQYF. DNA for the CDR3: TGCGCCAGCAGCCAAGATTCAGGGGGTGGCACAGATACGCAGTATTTT.

The chain employs TRBV7-3 and TRBJ1-1; the D gene is possibly TRBD1 (5 bases). This CDR3 region has 13 residues. The V gene's germline CDR1 is SGHTA and CDR2 FQGTGA. Trimming cost V 5 bases and J 3 bases, with 10 bases left between them. The CDR3 coding sequence is TGTGCCAGCAGCCCTCGGGGGGACACTGAAGCTTTCTTT. This sequence encodes CASSPRGDTEAFF.

V gene TRBV6-5 combines with J gene TRBJ2-1; the D is unclear. CDR1 and CDR2 (germline): MNHEY, SVGAGI. With 6 bases removed from V and 6 bases from J, the gap between germline ends came to 6 bases. The CDR3 length is 11 residues. CDR3 DNA: TGTGCCAGCAGGTCCCTCAATGAGCAGTTCTTC. Translating gives CASRSLNEQFF.

The V gene is TRBV29-1, the J gene TRBJ1-2, with 9 bases identical to TRBD1. In germline, CDR1 is SQVTM, CDR2 ANQGSEA. This CDR3 region has 16 residues. V lost 6 bases and J lost 0; bases outside the gene matches: 11. Here the CDR3 reads CSVKGQGLSSNYGYTF. The CDR3 DNA reads TGCAGCGTAAAGGGACAGGGCCTATCTTCTAACTATGGCTACACCTTC. Full variable domain (outside the CDR3, taken from reference TRBV29-1 and TRBJ1-2): SAVISQKPSRDICQRGTSLTIQCQVDSQVTMMFWYRQQPGQSLTLIATANQGSEATYESGFVIDKFPISRPNLTFSTLTVSNMSPEDSSIYLCSVKGQGLSSNYGYTFGSGTRLTVV.

The rearrangement uses TRBV19 and TRBJ2-2; 8 bases map to TRBD2. V lost 5 bases and J lost 0; bases outside the gene matches: 5. The CDR3 is made up of 16 amino acids. CDR1 and CDR2 from the germline V gene are LNHDA and SQIVND (reference sequence). The CDR3 region is CASSGIAGTNTGELFF. CDR3 bases: TGTGCCAGTAGTGGTATAGCGGGAACGAACACCGGGGAGCTGTTTTTT.

The chain recombines TRBV14 with TRBJ2-7, with TRBD2 as a possible D gene (6 bases). This CDR3 spans 14 amino acids. Germline assignment: CDR1 SGHDN and CDR2 FVKESK. Trimming removed 0 bases at V and 7 bases at J, with 13 bases between. CDR3 bases: TGTGCCAGCAGCCAAGATTGGTGGGAGGCAGAGCAGTACTTC. As protein: CASSQDWWEAEQYF.

This chain uses TRBV11-2 with TRBJ2-2, with a weak D call TRBD2 (5 bases). Germline CDR1 is SGHAT and CDR2 is FQNNGV. V lost 4 bases to trimming and J lost 7 bases, with 22 bases between them. The CDR3 runs to 17 residues. This CDR3 reads CASSSRVTKPEGGELFF. The DNA of the CDR3 is TGTGCCAGCAGCTCGCGCGTTACAAAACCCGAGGGCGGGGAGCTGTTTTTT. Looking up the rest from reference TRBV11-2 and TRBJ2-2 gives the full variable domain: EAGVAQSPRYKIIEKRQSVAFWCNPISGHATLYWYQQILGQGPKLLIQFQNNGVVDDSQLPKDRFSAERLKGVDSTLKIQPAKLEDSAVYLCASSSRVTKPEGGELFFGEGSRLTVL.

The chain is built from TRBV4-2 and TRBJ2-7, with D hard to call. The CDR3 runs 14 residues. Germline loops: CDR1 LGHNA, CDR2 YNFKEQ. V lost 0 bases and J lost 2, with 8 bases in between. The CDR3, as DNA: TGTGCCAGCAGCCAAGATAGGCTAGCCTACGAGCAGTACTTC. It specifies CASSQDRLAYEQYF.

The chain recombines TRBV5-1 with TRBJ2-6; D call uncertain. The CDR3 loop spans 18 amino acids. Germline values: CDR1 SGHRS, CDR2 YFSETQ. The V end was cut by 4 bases, the J end by 0 bases, with 17 bases between. The CDR3: CASSQDELSSSGANVLTF. The CDR3 nucleotides read TGCGCCAGCAGCCAGGATGAATTAAGTAGCTCTGGGGCCAACGTCCTGACTTTC.